This is a list of T cell receptor beta chains from one sample in a study of cytomegalovirus exposure and HLA in healthy donors. Data came from immunoSEQ multiplex PCR; TCRdb stores just in-frame clones and leaves some out. The sample lists over 200,000 clones; around 73% were seen once. What was sequenced was PBMCs. These receptors all stem from a male donor in good health and CMV-seronegative. Each CDR3 is given without its conserved first and last residue. Each record gives: V gene, clone size, J gene, CDR3 protein. Not all rows give a size; the values are once, few, many and, for expanded clones, a class.

v_gene: TRBV7-9; abundance: .; j_gene: TRBJ2-3; CDR3aa: ASSLAGVVDTQY
v_gene: TRBV7-2; abundance: .; j_gene: TRBJ2-4; CDR3aa: ASSPAAWEAKNIQY
v_gene: TRBV19; abundance: .; j_gene: TRBJ1-5; CDR3aa: ASSTTGRQPQH
v_gene: TRBV6-5; abundance: .; j_gene: TRBJ1-1; CDR3aa: ASRPLRTGSAEAF
v_gene: TRBV7-9; abundance: .; j_gene: TRBJ1-2; CDR3aa: SSSGGSYGYT
v_gene: TRBV5-6; abundance: .; j_gene: TRBJ2-1; CDR3aa: ASSFGEGEQF
v_gene: TRBV19; abundance: .; j_gene: TRBJ2-1; CDR3aa: ASSIEASYEQF
v_gene: TRBV20-1; abundance: once; j_gene: TRBJ1-1; CDR3aa: SARGAEAF
v_gene: TRBV9; abundance: .; j_gene: TRBJ2-5; CDR3aa: ASSVVGTSGETQY
v_gene: TRBV14; abundance: few; j_gene: TRBJ2-3; CDR3aa: ASSQATFGGRSSDTQY
v_gene: TRBV15; abundance: .; j_gene: TRBJ2-5; CDR3aa: ATGLSAREETQY
v_gene: TRBV5-8; abundance: .; j_gene: TRBJ1-4; CDR3aa: ASSQRRGTNEKLF
v_gene: TRBV7-9; abundance: .; j_gene: TRBJ2-7; CDR3aa: SSSHIQGQGAVVQY
v_gene: TRBV6-4; abundance: .; j_gene: TRBJ2-1; CDR3aa: ASSELQGAAGHEQF
v_gene: TRBV30; abundance: .; j_gene: TRBJ2-7; CDR3aa: AWNRQGPGEQY
v_gene: TRBV27; abundance: .; j_gene: TRBJ2-7; CDR3aa: ASSPMATLSYEQY
v_gene: TRBV19; abundance: .; j_gene: TRBJ2-1; CDR3aa: ASRRTYMDEQF
v_gene: TRBV2; abundance: .; j_gene: TRBJ2-1; CDR3aa: ASSEVRTSNDEQF
v_gene: TRBV25-1; abundance: few; j_gene: TRBJ2-3; CDR3aa: ASSDFRDSGPSTDTQY
v_gene: TRBV7-9; abundance: .; j_gene: TRBJ2-5; CDR3aa: ASSPQETQY
v_gene: TRBV27; abundance: .; j_gene: TRBJ1-1; CDR3aa: ASSFEGVTEAF
v_gene: TRBV9; abundance: .; j_gene: TRBJ2-5; CDR3aa: ASSVAIRSGQETQY
v_gene: TRBV5-1; abundance: .; j_gene: TRBJ2-4; CDR3aa: ASSLEGGRALNIQY
v_gene: TRBV13; abundance: .; j_gene: TRBJ2-7; CDR3aa: ASSPGRVGPYEQY
v_gene: TRBV10-1; abundance: few; j_gene: TRBJ2-1; CDR3aa: ASSQPGDNEQF
v_gene: TRBV5-1; abundance: .; j_gene: TRBJ2-3; CDR3aa: ASSLDSQGALLDTQY
v_gene: TRBV7-8; abundance: once; j_gene: TRBJ2-7; CDR3aa: ASSLSYEQY
v_gene: TRBV27; abundance: .; j_gene: TRBJ2-3; CDR3aa: ASSLSHIRLAGAEDTQY
v_gene: TRBV7-9; abundance: .; j_gene: TRBJ2-2; CDR3aa: ASSFAGSPGELF
v_gene: TRBV5-1; abundance: once; j_gene: TRBJ1-4; CDR3aa: ASSLAPGNEKLF
v_gene: TRBV10-2; abundance: .; j_gene: TRBJ2-1; CDR3aa: ASSEGTYSYNEQF
v_gene: TRBV28; abundance: once; j_gene: TRBJ2-3; CDR3aa: ASSLQLKDTQY
v_gene: TRBV30; abundance: .; j_gene: TRBJ2-2; CDR3aa: AWATTGARTGELF
v_gene: TRBV21-1; abundance: .; j_gene: TRBJ2-6; CDR3aa: ASSTDLSGANVLT
v_gene: TRBV28; abundance: .; j_gene: TRBJ2-7; CDR3aa: ASSTPGVGEQY
v_gene: TRBV11-3; abundance: .; j_gene: TRBJ2-7; CDR3aa: ASSPSGPYEQY
v_gene: TRBV13; abundance: .; j_gene: TRBJ2-3; CDR3aa: ASSSGDSSTDTQY
v_gene: TRBV7-3; abundance: .; j_gene: TRBJ2-3; CDR3aa: ASSQGLAGPETSSTDTQY
v_gene: TRBV7-6; abundance: .; j_gene: TRBJ2-3; CDR3aa: ASSLSRVGGTDTQY
v_gene: TRBV5-1; abundance: .; j_gene: TRBJ1-2; CDR3aa: ASSLTRGGYT
v_gene: TRBV9; abundance: .; j_gene: TRBJ2-7; CDR3aa: ASSVGSSVLLREQY
v_gene: TRBV6-5; abundance: .; j_gene: TRBJ1-2; CDR3aa: ASSFGSEGTYGYT
v_gene: TRBV7-3; abundance: .; j_gene: TRBJ2-2; CDR3aa: ASSLTIRGDNTGELF
v_gene: TRBV2; abundance: .; j_gene: TRBJ1-4; CDR3aa: ASRRQGVNEKLF
v_gene: TRBV5-1; abundance: .; j_gene: TRBJ2-7; CDR3aa: ASSYRATYEQY
v_gene: TRBV29-1; abundance: once; j_gene: TRBJ2-1; CDR3aa: SVVNQREGHEQF
v_gene: TRBV19; abundance: .; j_gene: TRBJ2-7; CDR3aa: ASRGGTGHYYEQY
v_gene: TRBV21-1; abundance: .; j_gene: TRBJ2-7; CDR3aa: ASRRGRPYEQY
v_gene: TRBV7-9; abundance: once; j_gene: TRBJ1-2; CDR3aa: ASSLSGQGWGGYT
v_gene: TRBV10-1; abundance: once; j_gene: TRBJ2-1; CDR3aa: ASARGAGVDEQF
v_gene: TRBV7-9; abundance: .; j_gene: TRBJ1-3; CDR3aa: ASSLIVNGNTIY
v_gene: TRBV7-9; abundance: once; j_gene: TRBJ2-2; CDR3aa: ASLGQGAFGELF
v_gene: TRBV7-3; abundance: .; j_gene: TRBJ2-5; CDR3aa: ASSSPPSGTQY